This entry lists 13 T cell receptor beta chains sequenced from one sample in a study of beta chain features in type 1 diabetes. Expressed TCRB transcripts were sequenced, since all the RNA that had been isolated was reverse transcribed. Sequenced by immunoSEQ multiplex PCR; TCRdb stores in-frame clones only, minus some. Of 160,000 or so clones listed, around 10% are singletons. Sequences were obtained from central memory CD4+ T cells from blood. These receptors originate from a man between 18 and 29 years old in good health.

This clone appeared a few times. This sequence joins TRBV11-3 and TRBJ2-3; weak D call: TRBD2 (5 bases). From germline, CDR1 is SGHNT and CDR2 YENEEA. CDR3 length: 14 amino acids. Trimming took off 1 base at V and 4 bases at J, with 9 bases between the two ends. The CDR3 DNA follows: TGTGCCAGCAGCTTAGGTGGCGGGCCAGATACGCAGTATTTT. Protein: CASSLGGGPDTQYF.

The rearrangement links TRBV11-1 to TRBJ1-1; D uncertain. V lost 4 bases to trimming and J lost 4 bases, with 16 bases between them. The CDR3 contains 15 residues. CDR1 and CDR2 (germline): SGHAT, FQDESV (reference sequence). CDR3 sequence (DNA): TGTGCCAGCAGCTCGTCACGGGCCCGGGGCACTGAAGCTTTCTTT. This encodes CASSSSRARGTEAFF.

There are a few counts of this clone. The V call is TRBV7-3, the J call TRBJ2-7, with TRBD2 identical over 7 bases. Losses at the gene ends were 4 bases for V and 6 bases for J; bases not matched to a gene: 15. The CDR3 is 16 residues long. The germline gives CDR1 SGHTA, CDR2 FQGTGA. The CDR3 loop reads CASSSSSSGRTPEQYF. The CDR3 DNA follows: TGTGCCAGCAGCTCCTCTTCTAGCGGAAGGACCCCCGAGCAGTACTTC.

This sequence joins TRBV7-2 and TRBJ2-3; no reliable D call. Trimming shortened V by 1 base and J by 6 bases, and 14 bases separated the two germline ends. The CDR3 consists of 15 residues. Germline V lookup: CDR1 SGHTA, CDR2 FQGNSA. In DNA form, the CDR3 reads TGTGCCAGCAGCTTAGGCGTCGGACGTTTGGATACGCAGTATTTT. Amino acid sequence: CASSLGVGRLDTQYF.

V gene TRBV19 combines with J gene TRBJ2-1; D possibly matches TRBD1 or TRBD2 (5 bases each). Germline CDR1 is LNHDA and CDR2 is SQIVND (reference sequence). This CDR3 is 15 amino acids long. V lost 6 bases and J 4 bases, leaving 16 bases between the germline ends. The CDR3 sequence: CASRVMAGGYNEQFF. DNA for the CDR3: TGTGCCAGTAGGGTGATGGCTGGGGGATACAATGAGCAGTTCTTC.

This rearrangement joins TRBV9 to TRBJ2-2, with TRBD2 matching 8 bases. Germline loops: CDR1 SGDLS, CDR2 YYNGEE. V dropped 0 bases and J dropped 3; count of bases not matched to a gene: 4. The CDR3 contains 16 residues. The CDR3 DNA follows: TGTGCCAGCAGCGTAGGACTAGCGCGGGACACCGGGGAGCTGTTTTTT. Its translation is CASSVGLARDTGELFF.

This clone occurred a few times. The CDR3 sequence: CSGLSAGVGYGYTF. The CDR3 bases are TGCAGCGGTCTGTCGGCAGGGGTGGGCTATGGCTACACCTTC. The rearrangement uses TRBV29-1 and TRBJ1-2, with a tentative D call TRBD1 (6 bases). CDR1 is SQVTM, CDR2 ANQGSEA, per germline. V lost 7 bases and J lost 4, with 19 bases in between. The CDR3 loop spans 14 amino acids.

CDR3: CAASSGGQGYEKLFF. The CDR3 nucleotides read TGTGCCGCCAGTAGCGGGGGACAGGGTTATGAAAAACTGTTTTTT. The J gene is TRBJ1-4, the V gene TRBV10-3; 9 bases are shared with TRBD1. CDR1 is ENHRY, CDR2 SYGVKD, per germline. The CDR3 totals 15 residues. The junction had 13 bases not matched to a gene; V was cut back by 11 bases and J by 6 bases.

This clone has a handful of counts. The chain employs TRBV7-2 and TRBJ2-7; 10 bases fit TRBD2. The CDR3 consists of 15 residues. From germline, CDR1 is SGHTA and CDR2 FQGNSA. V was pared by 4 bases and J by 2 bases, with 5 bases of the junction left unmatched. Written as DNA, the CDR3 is TGTGCCAGCAGCTCCCGGACTAGCGGTCCCTACGAGCAGTACTTC. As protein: CASSSRTSGPYEQYF.

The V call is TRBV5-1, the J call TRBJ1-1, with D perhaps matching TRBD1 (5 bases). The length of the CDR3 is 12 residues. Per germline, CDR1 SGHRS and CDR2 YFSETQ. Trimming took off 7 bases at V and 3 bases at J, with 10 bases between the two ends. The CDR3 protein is CASGLRDTEAFF. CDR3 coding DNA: TGCGCCAGCGGACTCAGGGACACTGAAGCTTTCTTT.

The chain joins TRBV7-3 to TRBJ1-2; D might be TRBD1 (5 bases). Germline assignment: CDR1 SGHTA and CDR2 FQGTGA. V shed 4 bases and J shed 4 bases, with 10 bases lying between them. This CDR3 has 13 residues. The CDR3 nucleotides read TGTGCCAGCAGCTCAGGGTCCGGCTATGGCTACACCTTC. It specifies CASSSGSGYGYTF.

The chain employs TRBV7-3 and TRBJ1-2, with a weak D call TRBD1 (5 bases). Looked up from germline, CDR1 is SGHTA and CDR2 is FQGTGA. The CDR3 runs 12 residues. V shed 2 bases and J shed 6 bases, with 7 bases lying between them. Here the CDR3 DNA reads TGTGCCAGCAGCTTATCAGGGAATGGCTACACCTTC. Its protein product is CASSLSGNGYTF. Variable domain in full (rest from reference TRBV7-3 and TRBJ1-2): GAGVSQTPSNKVTEKGKYVELRCDPISGHTALYWYRQSLGQGPEFLIYFQGTGAADDSGLPNDRFFAVRPEGSVSTLKIQRTERGDSAVYLCASSLSGNGYTFGSGTRLTVV.

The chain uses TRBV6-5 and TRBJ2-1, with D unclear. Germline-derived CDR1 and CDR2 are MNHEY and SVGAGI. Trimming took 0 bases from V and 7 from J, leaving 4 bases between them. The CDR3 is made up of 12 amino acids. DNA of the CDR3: TGTGCCAGCAGTTACTCGAATAATGAGCAGTTCTTC. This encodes CASSYSNNEQFF.